The source of this T cell receptor (beta chain) is a study of blood T cells in healthy people across ages. This clonotype was seen a handful of times. Its specificity is not known. The CDR3 consists of 15 residues. CDR1 and CDR2 from the germline V gene are MGHRA and YSYEKL. Trimming shortened V by 0 bases and J by 5 bases, and 14 bases separated the two germline ends. A second about 7 to 12 cycle PCR used barcoded and J-beta primers. A template-switch adaptor containing 12 random nucleotides labeled each cDNA molecule. Each of the samples gave a minimum of 3 million paired-end reads that contained CDR3. MiXCR, run by TCRdb on the 5' RACE reads, gives a single entry per CDR3 protein. Of roughly 2 million distinct CDR3 sequences in the sample, about 49% were seen once. Study conclusions and caveats: It was not known whether donors were CMV positive (a possible confounder of expanded clonotype changes). Measured against age, TCR beta diversity per million T cells decreased in a roughly linear manner.

The receptor was derived from a woman aged 40 to 50 in good health. The sample was blood. This chain uses TRBV4-1 with TRBJ2-7; D unclear. The CDR3 DNA sequence: TGCGCCAGCAGCCAAGAGCAGGTGGACGGTGACGAGCAGTACTTC. Encoded protein: CASSQEQVDGDEQYF.